These 3 T cell receptor beta chains were sequenced from one sample in a study of cytomegalovirus exposure and HLA in healthy donors. The study ran its PCR with 60 Vbeta and 13 Jbeta primers. Profiled with immunoSEQ multiplex PCR; TCRdb holds only in-frame clones, not every one. Among about 110,000 clones, 82% were seen once, and the ten largest hold about 1.5%. Sequenced input: PBMCs. Receptor source: a man aged 45 to 65 in good health and CMV-seronegative.

This chain joins TRBV9 and TRBJ2-5, with D perhaps TRBD1 (5 bases). In germline, CDR1 is SGDLS, CDR2 YYNGEE. The CDR3 has 13 amino acids. V lost 3 bases and J 5 bases, leaving 11 bases between the germline ends. CDR3 region: CASSDQGEETQYF. The CDR3 DNA reads TGTGCCAGCAGCGACCAGGGTGAGGAGACCCAGTACTTC.

Only a few counts were recorded for this clone. V gene TRBV4-2 combines with J gene TRBJ1-4; D is unclear. Trimming shortened V by 4 bases and J by 1 base, and 16 bases separated the two germline ends. CDR1 and CDR2 (germline): LGHNA, YNFKEQ. The CDR3 contains 17 residues. CDR3 sequence reads: CASSPTRLGVTNEKLFF. The CDR3 nucleotides read TGTGCCAGCAGCCCCACTCGGCTTGGAGTAACTAATGAAAAACTGTTTTTT.

The chain combines TRBV7-2 with TRBJ2-3; D not resolved. The CDR3 consists of 15 residues. The germline V gene has CDR1 SGHTA and CDR2 FQGNSA. Trimming left V 5 bases short and J 1 base short, with 13 bases between. In DNA, the CDR3 is TGTGCCAGCAGCCAATCAGGCACCCGCACAGATACGCAGTATTTT. Amino acid sequence: CASSQSGTRTDTQYF.